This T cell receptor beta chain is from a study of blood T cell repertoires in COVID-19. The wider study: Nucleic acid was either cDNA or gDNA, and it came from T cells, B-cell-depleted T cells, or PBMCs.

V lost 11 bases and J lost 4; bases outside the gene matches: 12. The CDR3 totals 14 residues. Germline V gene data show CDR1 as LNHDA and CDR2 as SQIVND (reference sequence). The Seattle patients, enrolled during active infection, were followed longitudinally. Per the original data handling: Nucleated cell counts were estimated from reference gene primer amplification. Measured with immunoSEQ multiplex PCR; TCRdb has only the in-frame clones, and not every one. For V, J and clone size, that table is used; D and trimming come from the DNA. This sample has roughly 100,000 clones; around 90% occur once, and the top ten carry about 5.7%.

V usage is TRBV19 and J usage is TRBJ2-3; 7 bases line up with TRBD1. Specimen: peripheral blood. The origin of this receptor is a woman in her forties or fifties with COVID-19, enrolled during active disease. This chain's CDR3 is CACRDRGSADTQYF. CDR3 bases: TGTGCCTGCCGGGACAGAGGGTCGGCAGATACGCAGTATTTT.